One T cell receptor (beta chain) is described in this entry. This sample was taken from a study of blood T cell repertoires in COVID-19. Study at large: Sources were T cells, B-cell-depleted T cells, or PBMCs; the material itself was cDNA or gDNA.

Some clones are missing from TCRdb's copy, which holds only in-frame ones; the method was immunoSEQ multiplex PCR. The data contain over 250,000 clones, around 90% of them singletons. From germline, CDR1 is SGDLS and CDR2 YYNGEE. V was shortened by 3 bases and J by 0 bases, with 9 bases between the two germline ends. CDR3 length: 14 residues. Sequenced material: PBMCs or T cells enriched from blood (not recorded which). This chain uses TRBV9 with TRBJ2-5, with D possibly being TRBD2 (5 bases). This clonotype originated in a woman in her 30s who had recovered from COVID-19. The CDR3 DNA follows: TGTGCCAGCAGCGCCCGGGGTAACCAAGAGACCCAGTACTTC. Amino acids: CASSARGNQETQYF. The variable domain in full, completed from reference TRBV9 and TRBJ2-5, reads DSGVTQTPKHLITATGQRVTLRCSPRSGDLSVYWYQQSLDQGLQFLIQYYNGEERAKGNILERFSAQQFPDLHSELNLSSLELGDSALYFCASSARGNQETQYFGPGTRLLVL.